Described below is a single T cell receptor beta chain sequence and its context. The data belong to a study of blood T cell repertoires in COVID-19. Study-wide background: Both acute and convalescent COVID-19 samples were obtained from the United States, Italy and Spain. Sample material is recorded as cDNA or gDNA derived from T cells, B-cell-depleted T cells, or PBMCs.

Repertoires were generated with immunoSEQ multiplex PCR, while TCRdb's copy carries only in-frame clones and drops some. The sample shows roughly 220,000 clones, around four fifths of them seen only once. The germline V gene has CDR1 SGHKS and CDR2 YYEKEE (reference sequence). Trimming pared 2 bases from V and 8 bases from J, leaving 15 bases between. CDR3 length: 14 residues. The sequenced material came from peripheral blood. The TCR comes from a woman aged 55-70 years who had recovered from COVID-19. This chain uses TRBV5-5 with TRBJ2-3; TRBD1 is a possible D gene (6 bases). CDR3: CASSLRTAPGTQYF. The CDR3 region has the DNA TGTGCCAGCAGCTTAAGGACAGCCCCGGGTACGCAGTATTTT.